The 19 T cell receptor beta chains below come from one sample, sequenced in a study of technical replicates of blood from several donors. The table came from immunoSEQ multiplex PCR; TCRdb's copy has only in-frame clones and leaves some out. The table includes 65,000 to 75,000 clones, around 85% detected once. Sample: PBMCs. These TCRs come from a human donor in good health. Some clones in this sample may be carry-over from other donors' samples.

The chain links TRBV29-1 to TRBJ2-7; D possibly corresponds to TRBD1 (5 bases). V dropped 4 bases and J dropped 2 bases, with 6 bases sitting between them. CDR3 size: 11 residues. Germline assignment: CDR1 SQVTM and CDR2 ANQGSEA. This CDR3 reads CSVARAYEQYF. Written as DNA, the CDR3 is TGCAGCGTTGCCAGGGCCTACGAGCAGTACTTC.

This chain connects TRBV7-9 to TRBJ1-4; possible D gene TRBD1, 6 bases. The CDR3 runs 15 residues. From germline, CDR1 is SEHNR and CDR2 FQNEAQ (reference sequence). The V end was cut by 0 bases, the J end by 7 bases, with 12 bases between. CDR3 residues: CASSLAVGGAEKLFF. DNA for the CDR3: TGTGCCAGCAGCTTAGCGGTTGGGGGGGCTGAAAAACTGTTTTTT.

The rearrangement joins TRBV4-2 to TRBJ1-6; TRBD1 matches at 9 bases. The V gene's germline CDR1 is LGHNA and CDR2 YNFKEQ. This CDR3 contains 18 residues. V shed 5 bases, J shed 0 bases, and the junction held 8 bases outside the gene matches. The CDR3 DNA sequence: TGTGCCAGCAGCTCATCACAGGGGGCAAGCTCCTATAATTCACCCCTCCACTTT. This sequence encodes CASSSSQGASSYNSPLHF.

The chain combines TRBV5-1 with TRBJ2-6; D gene ambiguous. Trimming took 0 bases from V and 0 from J, leaving 10 bases between them. This CDR3 is built from 17 residues. CDR1 is SGHRS, CDR2 YFSETQ, per germline. The CDR3 region has the DNA TGCGCCAGCAGCTTGGGGCACAGTCTCTCTGGGGCCAACGTCCTGACTTTC. This codes for CASSLGHSLSGANVLTF.

This chain links TRBV20-1 with TRBJ2-7, with D unclear. From germline, CDR1 is DFQATT and CDR2 SNEGSKA (reference sequence). The CDR3 length is 11 residues. Trimming took 6 bases from V and 4 from J, leaving 10 bases between them. The CDR3, as DNA: TGCAGTGCCCTCAGTGAATACGAGCAGTACTTC. Encoded protein: CSALSEYEQYF.

The genes are TRBV5-6 and TRBJ2-1; TRBD2 agrees at 7 bases. The trim removed 1 base at V and 7 bases at J, leaving 8 bases unmatched. Per the germline V gene, CDR1 is SGHDT and CDR2 is YYEEEE. This CDR3 contains 15 residues. The CDR3 loop reads CASSLRPIGRNEQFF. CDR3 sequence (DNA): TGTGCCAGCAGCTTGAGGCCAATCGGGAGGAATGAGCAGTTCTTC. The full variable domain, its missing parts supplied by reference TRBV5-6 and TRBJ2-1, is DAGVTQSPTHLIKTRGQQVTLRCSPKSGHDTVSWYQQALGQGPQFIFQYYEEEERQRGNFPDRFSGHQFPNYSSELNVNALLLGDSALYLCASSLRPIGRNEQFFGPGTRLTVL.

This clone turned up a few times. The genes are TRBV6-5 and TRBJ1-2; 8 bases are shared with TRBD1. The CDR3 sequence is 13 residues long. CDR1 is MNHEY, CDR2 SVGAGI, per germline. J gave up 6 bases and V 6 bases, and 6 bases lay outside the gene matches. The CDR3 nucleotides read TGTGCCAGCAGACAGGGGGTTTATAATGGCTACACCTTC. It codes for CASRQGVYNGYTF.

The chain combines TRBV6-4 with TRBJ2-7; D remains unclear. Between the trimmed V and J ends, which lost 2 bases and 3 bases, there was a span of 17 bases. Germline V gives CDR1 MRHNA, CDR2 SNTAGT. The CDR3 consists of 16 residues. The CDR3 here is CASSDVKLVGVYEQYF. The DNA of the CDR3 is TGTGCCAGCAGTGACGTCAAGCTGGTCGGAGTCTACGAGCAGTACTTC.

The V call is TRBV7-3, the J call TRBJ2-1; TRBD1 matches at 9 bases. The CDR3 is made up of 18 amino acids. Per the germline V gene, CDR1 is SGHTA and CDR2 is FQGTGA. J lost 0 bases, V lost 1 base, and 7 bases had no gene match. The CDR3 DNA reads as TGTGCCAGCAGCTTAAAGGGGCCGGGACAGGGCTCCTACAATGAGCAGTTCTTC. This encodes CASSLKGPGQGSYNEQFF.

The chain employs TRBV25-1 and TRBJ1-5; TRBD1 is a possible D gene (6 bases). The CDR3 extends over 14 amino acids. Germline CDR1 reads MGHDK; CDR2 reads SYGVNS. With 4 bases removed from V and 3 bases from J, the gap between germline ends came to 10 bases. CDR3 DNA: TGTGCCAGCAGTGGGGGACACTCCAATCAGCCCCAGCATTTT. Protein: CASSGGHSNQPQHF.

The chain employs TRBV7-2 and TRBJ1-4; possibly TRBD1 for D (5 bases). V was trimmed by 6 bases and J by 8 bases, leaving 19 bases between them. The CDR3 has 15 amino acids. Germline V gene lookup returns CDR1 SGHTA and CDR2 FQGNSA. The CDR3 sequence is CASSPKAGGGEKLFF. CDR3 DNA sequence: TGTGCCAGCAGTCCTAAGGCGGGGGGAGGCGAAAAACTGTTTTTT.

The V and J genes are TRBV6-5 and TRBJ1-2; a weak D match, TRBD1 (5 bases). Germline-derived CDR1 and CDR2 are MNHEY and SVGAGI. V lost 2 bases and J 4 bases, leaving 17 bases between the germline ends. The CDR3 totals 16 residues. The CDR3 nucleotides read TGTGCCAGCAGTTACACCACAGGTTCCACCGGCTATGGCTACACCTTC. It encodes CASSYTTGSTGYGYTF.

The chain employs TRBV7-2 and TRBJ2-2, with a tentative D call TRBD1 (6 bases). V lost 1 base and J 4 bases, leaving 10 bases between the germline ends. From germline, CDR1 is SGHTA and CDR2 FQGNSA. The CDR3 has 15 residues. CDR3 DNA sequence: TGTGCCAGCAGCTTAGGACAGGCTATCACCGGGGAGCTGTTTTTT. It translates to CASSLGQAITGELFF.

The chain has TRBV10-3 and TRBJ1-1; 8 bases line up with TRBD1. Germline CDR1 is ENHRY and CDR2 is SYGVKD. The V segment lost 4 bases and the J segment 3 bases; nucleotides outside the gene matches: 4. CDR3 size: 14 residues. This CDR3 reads CAISVQGADTEAFF. The CDR3 bases are TGTGCCATCAGTGTTCAGGGGGCGGACACTGAAGCTTTCTTT.

The rearrangement links TRBV10-3 to TRBJ1-2, with a tentative D call TRBD1 (5 bases). CDR1 is ENHRY and CDR2 is SYGVKD in the germline V gene. This CDR3 is built from 14 residues. Trimming left V 2 bases short and J 0 bases short, with 7 bases between. The CDR3 nucleotides read TGTGCCATCAGTGAGGGGGGGACTAACTATGGCTACACCTTC. It specifies CAISEGGTNYGYTF.

The chain recombines TRBV29-1 with TRBJ1-2, with a tentative D call TRBD1 (5 bases). Germline V CDR1 and CDR2: SQVTM, ANQGSEA. This CDR3 contains 13 residues. V lost 0 bases and J lost 6, with 11 bases in between. The CDR3 DNA is TGCAGCGTTGAAGACAGGGTTTGGGATGGCTACACCTTC. Its protein product is CSVEDRVWDGYTF. Variable domain in full (rest from reference TRBV29-1 and TRBJ1-2): SAVISQKPSRDICQRGTSLTIQCQVDSQVTMMFWYRQQPGQSLTLIATANQGSEATYESGFVIDKFPISRPNLTFSTLTVSNMSPEDSSIYLCSVEDRVWDGYTFGSGTRLTVV.

This chain uses TRBV9 with TRBJ2-5, with TRBD2 matching over 7 bases. With 1 base clipped from V and 5 bases from J, the junction kept 8 bases outside the gene matches. Germline V lookup: CDR1 SGDLS, CDR2 YYNGEE. The CDR3 covers 15 residues. The DNA for the CDR3 is TGTGCCAGCAGCGTAAGCGGGGTTGCGAGGGAGACCCAGTACTTC. This codes for CASSVSGVARETQYF.

The chain uses TRBV6-1 and TRBJ2-2; 9 bases are a match to TRBD2. After removal of 1 base from V and 4 bases from J, the junction contained 7 bases not matched to a gene. Germline V gene data show CDR1 as MNHNS and CDR2 as SASEGT. This CDR3 contains 17 residues. The CDR3 nucleotides are TGTGCCAGCAGTGAAGTGCGGGGGGGCATCGGCACCGGGGAGCTGTTTTTT. As protein: CASSEVRGGIGTGELFF.

CDR3 DNA: TGTGCCAGTAGTAAAGGACAAAGAACAACTAATGAAAAACTGTTTTTT. The encoded protein is CASSKGQRTTNEKLFF. The chain has TRBV19 and TRBJ1-4, with a tentative D call TRBD1 (5 bases). Germline CDR1 and CDR2: LNHDA and SQIVND (reference sequence). V lost 4 bases and J 0 bases, leaving 12 bases between the germline ends. This CDR3 region has 16 residues.